Each of the 10 T cell receptor beta chains below was sequenced from the same sample in a study of OX40 agonist ivuxolimab in advanced cancers. Profiling relied on immunoSEQ multiplex PCR, and the TCRdb table lists in-frame clones only, not all of them. Counted here are under 200,000 clones, 94% occurring once; the ten biggest clones make up around 0.31%. Sequences were derived from CD4+ or CD8+ T cells sorted from blood, sampled in a trial of the OX40 agonist ivuxolimab. The receptors here all came from an adult with an advanced solid tumor such as melanoma, head and neck, liver or kidney cancer.

The rearrangement uses TRBV29-1 and TRBJ1-4, with 8 nucleotides matching TRBD1. CDR1 and CDR2 from the germline V gene are SQVTM and ANQGSEA. The V and J ends lost 6 bases and 10 bases, in that order; junction bases with no gene match: 10. The CDR3 runs to 13 residues. The CDR3 nucleotides read TGCAGCGTAGGCCAGGGGGCTAGTGGAAAACTGTTTTTT. Translating it yields CSVGQGASGKLFF.

This rearrangement joins TRBV5-1 to TRBJ2-1; the D gene is possibly TRBD2 (5 bases). This CDR3 spans 15 amino acids. Trimming shortened V by 4 bases and J by 8 bases, and 19 bases separated the two germline ends. Germline V gene sequence: CDR1 SGHRS, CDR2 YFSETQ. This chain's CDR3 is CASSRPDSTGDEQFF. The CDR3 nucleotides read TGCGCCAGCAGCCGCCCGGACTCGACCGGGGATGAGCAGTTCTTC.

The chain links TRBV9 to TRBJ2-5, with 7 positions matching TRBD1. Germline CDR1 and CDR2: SGDLS and YYNGEE. Germline trimming cut 4 bases from V and 1 base from J; bases unmatched to any gene: 10. CDR3 length: 16 residues. The CDR3 DNA reads TGTGCCAGCAGCCCGAGGGGGCTAGGGGGCCAAGAGACCCAGTACTTC. Translated, it gives CASSPRGLGGQETQYF.

The rearrangement links TRBV25-1 to TRBJ2-1, with 7 bases aligning to TRBD1. This CDR3 spans 13 amino acids. Per germline, CDR1 MGHDK and CDR2 SYGVNS. V dropped 6 bases and J dropped 10; count of bases not matched to a gene: 9. Here the CDR3 DNA reads TGTGCCAGCAGCGTCACAGGGGCGTGGGAGCAGTTCTTC. Translated: CASSVTGAWEQFF.

The chain employs TRBV9 and TRBJ2-5; 9 bases match TRBD2. The CDR3 spans 18 residues. Germline assignment: CDR1 SGDLS and CDR2 YYNGEE. The ends lost 0 bases at V and 4 bases at J; junction bases unmatched: 13. DNA of the CDR3: TGTGCCAGCAGCGTAGGTGGTAGCGGGAGTCTTGGTAGAGAGACCCAGTACTTC. This translates into CASSVGGSGSLGRETQYF.

The CDR3 sequence: CASSFEGRTNYGYTF. CDR3 in DNA: TGTGCCAGCAGTTTTGAGGGCAGAACTAACTATGGCTACACCTTC. The rearrangement uses TRBV6-5 and TRBJ1-2; D uncertain. V gave up 4 bases and J gave up 0 bases, with 12 bases separating them. CDR1 and CDR2 from the germline V gene are MNHEY and SVGAGI. The CDR3 is 15 residues long.

The V call is TRBV7-9, the J call TRBJ1-2; D not resolved. This CDR3 contains 12 residues. Trimming took 5 bases from V and 8 from J, leaving 12 bases between them. Germline values: CDR1 SEHNR, CDR2 FQNEAQ (reference sequence). In DNA form, the CDR3 reads TGTGCCAGCAGCCGGGAAATACGGGGCTACACCTTC. Amino acid sequence: CASSREIRGYTF.

The J gene is TRBJ2-1, the V gene TRBV16, with a tentative D call TRBD2 (6 bases). The CDR3 contains 13 residues. Trimming cost V 3 bases and J 5 bases, with 8 bases left between them. Germline V gives CDR1 KGHSY, CDR2 FQNENV. The CDR3 coding sequence is TGTGCCAGCAGCCAGGGGGAGGACAATGAGCAGTTCTTC. This codes for CASSQGEDNEQFF.

In nucleotides, the CDR3 is TGTGCCAGTAGTATGAGGGCAGGGGACACTGAAGCTTTCTTT. Its protein is CASSMRAGDTEAFF. The chain combines TRBV19 with TRBJ1-1; tentative D call: TRBD1 (6 bases). V was cut by 3 bases and J by 3 bases, with 11 bases left in between. CDR3 length: 14 residues. Germline V lookup: CDR1 LNHDA, CDR2 SQIVND (reference sequence).

V gene TRBV7-2 combines with J gene TRBJ2-7; the match to TRBD2 covers 9 bases. The V gene end was trimmed by 5 bases and the J gene end by 7 bases; junction bases not matched to a gene: 12. The V gene's germline CDR1 is SGHTA and CDR2 FQGNSA. The CDR3 loop spans 15 amino acids. The CDR3 DNA reads TGTGCCAGCAGCCGAGCCCCCTTAGCGGGGGTAGAGCAGTACTTC. Translating it yields CASSRAPLAGVEQYF.